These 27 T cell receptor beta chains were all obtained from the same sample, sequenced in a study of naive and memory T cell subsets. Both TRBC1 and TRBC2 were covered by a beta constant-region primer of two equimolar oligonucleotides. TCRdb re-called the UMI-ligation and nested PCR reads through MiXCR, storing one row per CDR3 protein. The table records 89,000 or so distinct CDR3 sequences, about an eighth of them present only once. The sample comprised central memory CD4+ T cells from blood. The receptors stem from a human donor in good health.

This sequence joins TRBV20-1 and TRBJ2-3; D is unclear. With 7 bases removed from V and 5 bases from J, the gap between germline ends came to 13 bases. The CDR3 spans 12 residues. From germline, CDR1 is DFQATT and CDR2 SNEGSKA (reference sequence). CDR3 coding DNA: TGCAGTGTCCCAGCCGAGGTAGATACGCAGTATTTT. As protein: CSVPAEVDTQYF.

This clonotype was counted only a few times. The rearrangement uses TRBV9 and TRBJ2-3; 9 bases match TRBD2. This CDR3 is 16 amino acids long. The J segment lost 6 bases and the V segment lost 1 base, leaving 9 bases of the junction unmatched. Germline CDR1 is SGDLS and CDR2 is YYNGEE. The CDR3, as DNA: TGTGCCAGCAGCGTATGGGGGACTAGCTCTGCGGATACGCAGTATTTT. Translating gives CASSVWGTSSADTQYF.

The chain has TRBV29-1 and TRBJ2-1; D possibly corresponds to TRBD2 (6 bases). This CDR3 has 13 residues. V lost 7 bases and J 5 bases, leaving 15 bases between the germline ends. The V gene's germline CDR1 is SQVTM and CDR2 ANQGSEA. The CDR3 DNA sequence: TGCAGCGCCCGCGGGACCGCTCACAATGAGCAGTTCTTC. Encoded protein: CSARGTAHNEQFF.

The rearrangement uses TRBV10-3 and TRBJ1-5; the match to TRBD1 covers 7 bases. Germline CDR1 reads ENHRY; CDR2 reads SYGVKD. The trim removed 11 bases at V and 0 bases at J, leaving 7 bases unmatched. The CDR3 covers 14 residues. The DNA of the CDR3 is TGTGCCGGGGGGGACAGCCTTAGCAATCAGCCCCAGCATTTT. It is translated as CAGGDSLSNQPQHF.

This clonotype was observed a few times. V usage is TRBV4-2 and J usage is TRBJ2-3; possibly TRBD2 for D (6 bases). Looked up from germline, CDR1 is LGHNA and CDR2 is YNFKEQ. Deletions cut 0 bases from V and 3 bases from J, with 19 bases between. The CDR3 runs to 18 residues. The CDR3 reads CASSQDLFTGDFTDTQYF. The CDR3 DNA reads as TGTGCCAGCAGCCAAGACCTATTTACCGGGGACTTTACAGATACGCAGTATTTT.

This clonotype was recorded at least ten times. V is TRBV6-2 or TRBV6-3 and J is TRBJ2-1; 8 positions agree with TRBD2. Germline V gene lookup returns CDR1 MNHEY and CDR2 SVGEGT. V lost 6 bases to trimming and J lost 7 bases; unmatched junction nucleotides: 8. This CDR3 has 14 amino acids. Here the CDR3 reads CASSDSGTKNEQFF. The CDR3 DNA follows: TGTGCCAGCAGCGATAGCGGGACTAAAAATGAGCAGTTCTTC.

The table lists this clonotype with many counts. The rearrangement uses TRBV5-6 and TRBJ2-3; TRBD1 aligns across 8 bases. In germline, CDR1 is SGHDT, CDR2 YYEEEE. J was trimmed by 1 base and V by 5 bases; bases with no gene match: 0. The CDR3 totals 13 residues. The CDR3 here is CASRGQGTDTQYF. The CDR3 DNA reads TGTGCCAGCAGGGGACAGGGCACAGATACGCAGTATTTT. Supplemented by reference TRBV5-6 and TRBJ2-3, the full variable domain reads DAGVTQSPTHLIKTRGQQVTLRCSPKSGHDTVSWYQQALGQGPQFIFQYYEEEERQRGNFPDRFSGHQFPNYSSELNVNALLLGDSALYLCASRGQGTDTQYFGPGTRLTVL.

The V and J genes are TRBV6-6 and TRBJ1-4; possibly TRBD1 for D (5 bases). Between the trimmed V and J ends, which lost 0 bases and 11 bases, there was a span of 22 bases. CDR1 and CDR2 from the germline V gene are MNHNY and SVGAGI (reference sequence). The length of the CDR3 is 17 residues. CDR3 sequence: CASSYSGAWEGEGKLFF. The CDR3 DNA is TGTGCCAGCAGTTACTCTGGGGCTTGGGAAGGTGAGGGGAAACTGTTTTTT.

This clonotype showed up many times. The CDR3 coding sequence is TGTGCCAGCAGTTTGGGTAGTGAGCAGTTCTTC. This encodes CASSLGSEQFF. The J gene is TRBJ2-1, the V gene TRBV12-3 or TRBV12-4; D is unclear. The V and J ends lost 3 bases and 9 bases respectively, with 6 bases between them. This CDR3 has 11 amino acids.

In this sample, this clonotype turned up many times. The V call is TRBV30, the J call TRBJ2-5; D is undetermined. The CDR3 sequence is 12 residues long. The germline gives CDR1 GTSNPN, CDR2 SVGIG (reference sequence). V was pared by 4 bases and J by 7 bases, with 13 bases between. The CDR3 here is CAWNTPLGTQYF. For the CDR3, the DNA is TGTGCCTGGAACACCCCTCTGGGGACCCAGTACTTC.

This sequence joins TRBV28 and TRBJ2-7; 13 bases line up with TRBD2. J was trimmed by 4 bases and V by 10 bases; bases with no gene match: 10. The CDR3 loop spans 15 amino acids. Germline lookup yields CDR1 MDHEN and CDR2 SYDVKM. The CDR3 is CANPGLAGIAYEQYF. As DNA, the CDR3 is TGTGCCAACCCGGGACTAGCGGGAATCGCGTACGAGCAGTACTTC.

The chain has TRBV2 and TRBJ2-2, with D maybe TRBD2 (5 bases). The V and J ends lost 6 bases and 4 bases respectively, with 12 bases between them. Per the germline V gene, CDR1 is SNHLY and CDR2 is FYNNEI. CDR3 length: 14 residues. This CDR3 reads CASRPGLGTGELFF. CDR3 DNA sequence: TGTGCCAGCAGACCAGGACTGGGCACCGGGGAGCTGTTTTTT.

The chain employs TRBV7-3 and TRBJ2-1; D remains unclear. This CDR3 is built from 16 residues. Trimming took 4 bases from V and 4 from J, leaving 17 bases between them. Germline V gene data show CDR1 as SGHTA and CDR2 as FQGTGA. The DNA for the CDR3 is TGTGCCAGCAGCTCCTGGCCCGCGACCCAGTACAATGAGCAGTTCTTC. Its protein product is CASSSWPATQYNEQFF.

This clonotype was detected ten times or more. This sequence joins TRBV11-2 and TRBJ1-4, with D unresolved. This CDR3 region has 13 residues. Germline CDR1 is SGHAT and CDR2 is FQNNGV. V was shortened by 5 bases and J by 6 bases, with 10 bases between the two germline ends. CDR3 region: CASSRDWDEKLFF. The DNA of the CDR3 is TGTGCCAGCAGCCGAGATTGGGATGAAAAACTGTTTTTT.

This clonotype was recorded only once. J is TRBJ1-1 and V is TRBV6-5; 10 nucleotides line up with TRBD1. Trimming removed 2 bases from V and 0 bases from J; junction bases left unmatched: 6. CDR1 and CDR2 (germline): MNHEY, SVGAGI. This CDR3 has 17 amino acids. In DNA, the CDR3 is TGTGCCAGCAGTTACACGCGGACAGGGGGAATGAACACTGAAGCTTTCTTT. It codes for CASSYTRTGGMNTEAFF.

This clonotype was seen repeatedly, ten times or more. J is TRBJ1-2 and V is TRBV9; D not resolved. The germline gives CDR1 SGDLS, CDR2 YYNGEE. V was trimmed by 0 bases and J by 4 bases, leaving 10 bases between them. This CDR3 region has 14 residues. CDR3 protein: CASSVEAGSYGYTF. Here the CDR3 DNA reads TGTGCCAGCAGCGTAGAGGCAGGCTCCTATGGCTACACCTTC.

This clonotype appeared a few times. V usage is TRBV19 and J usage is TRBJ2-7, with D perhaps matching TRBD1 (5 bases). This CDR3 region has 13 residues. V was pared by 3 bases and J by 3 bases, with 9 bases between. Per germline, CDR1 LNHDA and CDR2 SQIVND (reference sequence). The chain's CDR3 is CASSMGQDYEQYF. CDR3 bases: TGTGCCAGTAGTATGGGGCAAGACTACGAGCAGTACTTC.

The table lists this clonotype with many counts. CDR3 DNA sequence: TGTGCCAGTAGTCTAACGATGAACACTGAAGCTTTCTTT. This encodes CASSLTMNTEAFF. This rearrangement joins TRBV19 to TRBJ1-1; D unclear. Germline-derived CDR1 and CDR2 are LNHDA and SQIVND (reference sequence). This CDR3 contains 13 residues. Trimming removed 5 bases from V and 0 bases from J, with 7 bases in between.

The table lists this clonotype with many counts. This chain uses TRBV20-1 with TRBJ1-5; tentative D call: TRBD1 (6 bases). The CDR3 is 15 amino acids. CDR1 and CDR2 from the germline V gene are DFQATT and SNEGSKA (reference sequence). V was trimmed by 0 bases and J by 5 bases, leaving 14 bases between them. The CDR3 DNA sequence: TGCAGTGCTAGAGACCCCGTGAGGGGGGATCAGCCCCAGCATTTT. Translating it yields CSARDPVRGDQPQHF.

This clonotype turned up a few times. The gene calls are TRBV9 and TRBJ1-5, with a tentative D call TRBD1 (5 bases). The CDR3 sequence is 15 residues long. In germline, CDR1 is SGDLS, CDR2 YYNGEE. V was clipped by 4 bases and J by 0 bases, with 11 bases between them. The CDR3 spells CASSPGTPSNQPQHF. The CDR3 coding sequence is TGTGCCAGCAGCCCCGGGACTCCTAGCAATCAGCCCCAGCATTTT.

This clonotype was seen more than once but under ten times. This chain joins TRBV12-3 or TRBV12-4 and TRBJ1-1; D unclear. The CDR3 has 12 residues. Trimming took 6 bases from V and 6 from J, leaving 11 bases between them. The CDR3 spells CASRPSKAEAFF. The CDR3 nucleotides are TGTGCCAGCAGACCTTCTAAGGCTGAAGCTTTCTTT.

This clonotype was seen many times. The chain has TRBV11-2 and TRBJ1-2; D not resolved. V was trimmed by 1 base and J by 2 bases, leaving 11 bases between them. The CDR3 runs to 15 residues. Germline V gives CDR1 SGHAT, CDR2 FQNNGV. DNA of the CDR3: TGTGCCAGCAGCTTAGTGGAGGGCTGGAACTATGGCTACACCTTC. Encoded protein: CASSLVEGWNYGYTF.

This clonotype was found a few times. The CDR3 sequence is CSAFDTFGYEQYF. The CDR3 DNA sequence: TGCAGCGCCTTCGACACGTTCGGGTACGAGCAGTACTTC. J is TRBJ2-7 and V is TRBV29-1; the D is unclear. Trimming pared 7 bases from V and 4 bases from J, leaving 17 bases between. This CDR3 comprises 13 residues. Germline values: CDR1 SQVTM, CDR2 ANQGSEA.

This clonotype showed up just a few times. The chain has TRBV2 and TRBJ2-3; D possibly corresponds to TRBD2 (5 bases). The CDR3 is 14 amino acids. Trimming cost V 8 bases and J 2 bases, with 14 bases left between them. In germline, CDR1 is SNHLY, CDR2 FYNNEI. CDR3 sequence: CASQRLEDTDTQYF. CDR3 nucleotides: TGTGCCAGCCAACGGTTGGAGGACACAGATACGCAGTATTTT.

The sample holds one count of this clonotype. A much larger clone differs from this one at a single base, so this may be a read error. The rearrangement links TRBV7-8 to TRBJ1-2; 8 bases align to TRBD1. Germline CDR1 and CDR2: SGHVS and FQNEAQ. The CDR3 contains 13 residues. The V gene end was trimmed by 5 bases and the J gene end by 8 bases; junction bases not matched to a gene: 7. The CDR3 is CASSPTGGDGYTF. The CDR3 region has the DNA TGTGCCAGCAGCCCTACAGGGGGGGACGGCTACACCTTC.

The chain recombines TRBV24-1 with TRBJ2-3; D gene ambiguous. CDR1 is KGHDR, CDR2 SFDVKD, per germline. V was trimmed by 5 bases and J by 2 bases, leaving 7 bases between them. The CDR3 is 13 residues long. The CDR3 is CATSGLHTDTQYF. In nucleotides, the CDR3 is TGTGCCACCAGTGGACTTCACACAGATACGCAGTATTTT.

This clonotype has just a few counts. The CDR3 region is CSVDVQGDSRGYGYTF. The CDR3 nucleotides read TGCAGCGTTGATGTACAGGGAGACTCACGAGGCTATGGCTACACCTTC. The V gene is TRBV29-1, the J gene TRBJ1-2, with D perhaps TRBD1 (6 bases). V was trimmed by 3 bases and J by 4 bases, leaving 21 bases between them. Germline lookup yields CDR1 SQVTM and CDR2 ANQGSEA. This CDR3 is built from 16 residues.